This T cell receptor beta chain was identified in a study of T-cell reconstitution after alpha-beta-depleted transplantation in children. Study outcomes and limitations: As was reported, about two months after transplant, alpha-beta T cells came from several hundred expanded graft clones. T-cell counts and diversity were attributed mostly to newly produced T cells one year after transplant. Where some patients showed high TCRbeta diversity at day 60, it came from recipient T cells and thymic progenitors that had survived.

Losses at the gene ends were 4 bases for V and 5 bases for J; bases not matched to a gene: 15. Germline assignment: CDR1 SGHRS and CDR2 YFSETQ. This CDR3 contains 17 residues. This clonotype was detected only a few times. The antigen remains undetermined. Unique molecular identifiers were incorporated when the TCRbeta library was constructed. Each CDR3 protein is one row after TCRdb ran MiXCR on the PCR reads. The sample has 900,000 or so distinct CDR3 sequences; around 17% are singletons. The source material was PBMCs, mostly from graft donor cells, sampled 360 days after TCRalphabeta/CD19-depleted stem cell transplant. The TCR comes from a male patient between 5 and 17 years old who had a stem cell transplant for acute lymphoblastic leukemia, so the T cells may come from the graft donor. The chain recombines TRBV5-1 with TRBJ2-3, with TRBD2 identical over 8 bases. CDR3 coding DNA: TGCGCCAGCAGCCCGAGCGGGAGTGGTCAAAAATTAGATACGCAGTATTTT. It translates to CASSPSGSGQKLDTQYF.